The text below deals with one T cell receptor (beta chain). What it recognizes is unknown. This CDR3 comprises 11 residues. CDR1 and CDR2 from the germline V gene are DFQATT and SNEGSKA (reference sequence). Deletions cut 3 bases from V and 11 bases from J, with 13 bases between. The sample belongs to a study of chemoradiotherapy in HPV16-positive cancers. Study information: Two HPV16-positive patients' cells yielded candidate HPV-specific clones and common motifs. The study's findings and limits: In HPV16-positive patients, HPV-responsive T-cell expansion tracked better recurrence-free survival.

Method: immunoSEQ multiplex PCR; TCRdb's copy keeps in-frame clones and lacks some. The sample includes roughly 20,000 clones, roughly 92% seen only once; the top ten take roughly 15%. Over chemoradiotherapy, repertoires were sampled more than once. This specimen consisted of blood, obtained from a patient who underwent chemoradiotherapy. The receptor comes from a human donor with HPV-associated anogenital cancer. V is TRBV20-1 and J is TRBJ1-1; D is unresolved. The CDR3 spells CSASTGLRAFF. The DNA of the CDR3 is TGCAGTGCTAGTACGGGTTTGAGGGCTTTCTTT.